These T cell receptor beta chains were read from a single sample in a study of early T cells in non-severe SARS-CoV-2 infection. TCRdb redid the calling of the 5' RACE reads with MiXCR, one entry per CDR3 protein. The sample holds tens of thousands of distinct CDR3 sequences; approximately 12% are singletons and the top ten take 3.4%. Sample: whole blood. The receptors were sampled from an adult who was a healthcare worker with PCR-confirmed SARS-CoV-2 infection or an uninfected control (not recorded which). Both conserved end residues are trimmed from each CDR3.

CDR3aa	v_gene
ASSEQQEDGYT	TRBV6-1
ASSIGWGEVTGELF	TRBV19
ASRSPASGVNEQF	TRBV7-9
ASSYSGGNSPLH	TRBV6-5
SARDPVTGSYNEQF	TRBV20-1
ASSPGTSGFYSTDTQY	TRBV7-3
SVRRQRETQY	TRBV29-1
ASSPRGQAVMNTEAF	TRBV18
ASSRLLDSPLH	TRBV4-1
ASSSRADFPTDTQY	TRBV7-9
ASSPGTGLSYEQY	TRBV18
ASSGGVSDTQY	TRBV7-2
ASSRGGETQY	TRBV7-9
ASSMDVFSTDTQY	TRBV28
ASSQAEISYEQY	TRBV4-1
ATTGDSYSSGANVLT	TRBV28
SVRPLRTGELF	TRBV29-1
SVPPREASDTQY	TRBV29-1
ATSDLRRSTGELF	TRBV24-1
ASAGGDSYEQY	TRBV9
ASRWGLYNEQF	TRBV5-8
ASSLLAGGPTEQF	TRBV12-3/TRBV12-4
ASSLSIWEFAAGELF	TRBV27
ASSSDTRGNEQF	TRBV6-2/TRBV6-3
ASSYSTLAGSEQY	TRBV6-2/TRBV6-3
ASCERAMGEQY	TRBV6-1
ASTTGAGANVLT	TRBV6-1
ASSQGTRSGELF	TRBV3-1
ASRSGRSTHQETQY	TRBV11-2
ASSQDLLREGHQPQH	TRBV4-2
ASGVGGTNYGYT	TRBV25-1
SASPTTAF	TRBV20-1
TSSLEAGTSADQPQH	TRBV5-1
ASSFLSGRGNEQF	TRBV6-5
SARPQGGLAGGQF	TRBV20-1
ASSRTSGLGTQY	TRBV7-2
ASSGGQTEQY	TRBV28
SERSVGTDTQY	TRBV20-1
ASSRGAGQGSSPLH	TRBV7-6
ASSPTPRTQPQH	TRBV28
ASSPRDRNTDTQY	TRBV3-1
ASSPRGGAYEQY	TRBV7-2
ASSPGGAGGGDTQY	TRBV4-2
AWRTSGSLTEQF	TRBV30
ASSLGGSGANVLT	TRBV7-9
ASSPGAAYNEQF	TRBV27
ASSQGHRYEAF	TRBV3-1
ASSFQGSSYEQY	TRBV2
ASSPILGNEQY	TRBV7-9
SARGGTGTLSYDTVDTQY	TRBV20-1
ASSRSPGRGELF	TRBV6-6
ASSHGVAGASYEQY	TRBV3-1
ATHSGTSGTSLEQF	TRBV7-2
ASSLFNSAYEQY	TRBV28
ASSLAPGPAGG	TRBV11-2
ASRPDRDDGYT	TRBV28
ASGFLTGAPYEQY	TRBV28
ASSLSPSGSQNEQF	TRBV28
ASSPSGRAGNEQF	TRBV9
ASSLGSGVLSYEQY	TRBV7-9